This TCR beta chain was profiled in a study of tumor-infiltrating lymphocytes in primary liver carcinoma. From approximately 550 ng of total RNA, TCR beta-specific cDNA was reverse-transcribed using a constant-region primer. Construction of TCR beta libraries relied on three successive nested multiplex PCR rounds employing slightly modified ARM-PCR. Two initial PCR rounds of around 9 cycles each paired TRBV1-TRBV30 forward primers with a C-beta reverse primer. MiXCR, applied by TCRdb to the multiplex PCR reads, yields one record per CDR3 protein. Among 150,000 to 200,000 distinct CDR3 sequences listed, almost 65% were seen once. Blood RNA originated from unsorted whole blood, with germline DNA additionally extracted. The CDR3 has 16 amino acids. V was trimmed by 4 bases and J by 7 bases, leaving 23 bases between them. Germline CDR1 and CDR2: SGHAT and FQNNGV.

Specimen: peripheral blood. This TCR derives from a woman aged 55-70 years with primary liver carcinoma and hepatitis B virus infection. V gene TRBV11-2 combines with J gene TRBJ2-7; possibly TRBD1 or TRBD2 for D (7 bases each). The CDR3 nucleotides read TGTGCCAGCAGCTCCCTCAGGGGGGGGGGGCGCCAGGAGCAGTACTTC. Its translation: CASSSLRGGGRQEQYF.